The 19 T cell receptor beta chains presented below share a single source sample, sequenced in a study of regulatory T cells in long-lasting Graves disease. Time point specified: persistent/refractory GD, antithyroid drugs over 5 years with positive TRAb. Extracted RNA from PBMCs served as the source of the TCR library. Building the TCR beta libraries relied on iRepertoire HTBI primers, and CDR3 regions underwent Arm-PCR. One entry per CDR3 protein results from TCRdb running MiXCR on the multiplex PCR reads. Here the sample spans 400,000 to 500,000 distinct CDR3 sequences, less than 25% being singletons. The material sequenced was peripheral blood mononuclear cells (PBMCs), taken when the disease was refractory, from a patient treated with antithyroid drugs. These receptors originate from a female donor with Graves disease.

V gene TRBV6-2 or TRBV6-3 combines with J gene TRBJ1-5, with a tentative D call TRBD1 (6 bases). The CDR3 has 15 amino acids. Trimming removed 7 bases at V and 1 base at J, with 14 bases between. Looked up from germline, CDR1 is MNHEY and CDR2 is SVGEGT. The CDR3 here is CASTEQGLSNQPQHF. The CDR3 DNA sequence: TGTGCCAGCACCGAACAGGGACTCAGCAATCAGCCCCAGCATTTT.

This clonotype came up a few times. The CDR3 nucleotides are TGTGCCAGTAGTGTCAGTGCTTGGGCGAGTGCTGACAACACCGGGGAGCTGTTTTTT. Its translation: CASSVSAWASADNTGELFF. The rearrangement links TRBV19 to TRBJ2-2; D not certain. Trimming left V 5 bases short and J 2 bases short, with 24 bases between. CDR1 LNHDA and CDR2 SQIVND come from the germline V gene (reference sequence). This CDR3 has 19 residues.

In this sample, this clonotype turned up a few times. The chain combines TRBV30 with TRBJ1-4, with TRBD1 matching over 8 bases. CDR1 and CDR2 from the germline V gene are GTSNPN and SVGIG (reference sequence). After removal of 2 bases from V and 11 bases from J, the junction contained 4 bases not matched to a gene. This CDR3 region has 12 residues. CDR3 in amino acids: CAWSPTGAKLFF. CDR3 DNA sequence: TGTGCCTGGAGTCCGACAGGGGCGAAACTGTTTTTT.

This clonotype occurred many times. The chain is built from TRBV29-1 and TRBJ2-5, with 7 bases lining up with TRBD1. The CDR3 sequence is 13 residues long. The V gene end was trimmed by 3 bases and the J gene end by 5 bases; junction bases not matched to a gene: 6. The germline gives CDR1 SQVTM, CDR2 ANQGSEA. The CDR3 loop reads CSVDPRGQETQYF. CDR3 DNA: TGCAGCGTTGACCCGAGGGGGCAGGAGACCCAGTACTTC.

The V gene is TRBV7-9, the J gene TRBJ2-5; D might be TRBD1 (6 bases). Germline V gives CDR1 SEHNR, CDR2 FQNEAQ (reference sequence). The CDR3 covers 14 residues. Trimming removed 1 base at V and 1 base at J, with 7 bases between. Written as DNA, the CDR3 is TGTGCCAGCAGCTTAGGGACAGCCCAAGAGACCCAGTACTTC. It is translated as CASSLGTAQETQYF. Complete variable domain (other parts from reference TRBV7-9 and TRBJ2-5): DTGVSQNPRHKITKRGQNVTFRCDPISEHNRLYWYRQTLGQGPEFLTYFQNEAQLEKSRLLSDRFSAERPKGSFSTLEIQRTEQGDSAMYLCASSLGTAQETQYFGPGTRLLVL.

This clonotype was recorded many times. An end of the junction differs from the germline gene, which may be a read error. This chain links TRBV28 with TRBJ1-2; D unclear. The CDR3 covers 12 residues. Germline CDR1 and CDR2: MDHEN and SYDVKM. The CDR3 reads CASSLGVYGHTF. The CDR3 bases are TGTGCCAGCAGTTTGGGCGTCTATGGCCACACCTTC.

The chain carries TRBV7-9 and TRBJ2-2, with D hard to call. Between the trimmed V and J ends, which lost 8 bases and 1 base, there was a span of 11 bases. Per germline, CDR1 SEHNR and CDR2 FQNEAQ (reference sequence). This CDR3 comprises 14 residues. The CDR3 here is CASLWTENTGELFF. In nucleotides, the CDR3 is TGTGCCAGCCTCTGGACCGAGAACACCGGGGAGCTGTTTTTT. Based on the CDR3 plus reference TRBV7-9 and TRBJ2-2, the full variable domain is DTGVSQNPRHKITKRGQNVTFRCDPISEHNRLYWYRQTLGQGPEFLTYFQNEAQLEKSRLLSDRFSAERPKGSFSTLEIQRTEQGDSAMYLCASLWTENTGELFFGEGSRLTVL.

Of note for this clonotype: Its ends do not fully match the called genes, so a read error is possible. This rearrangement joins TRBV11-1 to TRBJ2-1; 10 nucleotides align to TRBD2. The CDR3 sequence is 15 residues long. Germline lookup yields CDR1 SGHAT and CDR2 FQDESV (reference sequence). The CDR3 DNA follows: TGCGCCAGCAGCCCGAGAGCGGGAGGGCGGGATGAGCAGTTCTTC. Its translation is CASSPRAGGRDEQFF.

The CDR3 spells CASSSTTMNTEAFF. Written as DNA, the CDR3 is TGTGCCAGCAGCTCCACGACAATGAACACTGAAGCTTTCTTT. This sequence joins TRBV5-5 and TRBJ1-1; unclear D gene. The CDR3 length is 14 residues. CDR1 and CDR2 (germline): SGHKS, YYEKEE (reference sequence). Between the trimmed V and J ends, which lost 3 bases and 0 bases, there was a span of 9 bases. The whole variable domain, filled in from reference TRBV5-5 and TRBJ1-1, reads DAGVTQSPTHLIKTRGQQVTLRCSPISGHKSVSWYQQVLGQGPQFIFQYYEKEERGRGNFPDRFSARQFPNYSSELNVNALLLGDSALYLCASSSTTMNTEAFFGQGTRLTVV.

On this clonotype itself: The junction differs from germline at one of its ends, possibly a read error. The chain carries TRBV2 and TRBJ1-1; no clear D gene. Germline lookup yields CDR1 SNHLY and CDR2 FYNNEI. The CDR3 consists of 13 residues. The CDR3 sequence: CASSSRSNTEALF. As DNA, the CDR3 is TGTGCCAGCAGCTCACGATCGAACACTGAAGCTCTCTTT.

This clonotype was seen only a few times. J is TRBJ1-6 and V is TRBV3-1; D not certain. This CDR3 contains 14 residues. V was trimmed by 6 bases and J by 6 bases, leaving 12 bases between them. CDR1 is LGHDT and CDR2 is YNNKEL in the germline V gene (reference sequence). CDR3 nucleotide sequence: TGTGCCAGCAGTGTTCGGGATTTTAATTCACCCCTCCACTTT. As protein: CASSVRDFNSPLHF. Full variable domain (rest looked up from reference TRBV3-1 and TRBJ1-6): DTAVSQTPKYLVTQMGNDKSIKCEQNLGHDTMYWYKQDSKKFLKIMFSYNNKELIINETVPNRFSPKSPDKAHLNLHINSLELGDSAVYFCASSVRDFNSPLHFGNGTRLTVT.

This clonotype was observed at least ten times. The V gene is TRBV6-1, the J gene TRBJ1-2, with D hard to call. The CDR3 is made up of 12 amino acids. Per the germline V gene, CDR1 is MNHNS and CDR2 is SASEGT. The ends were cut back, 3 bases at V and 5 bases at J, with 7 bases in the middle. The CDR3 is CASSDQSYGYTF. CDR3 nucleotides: TGTGCCAGCAGTGATCAGTCTTATGGCTACACCTTC.

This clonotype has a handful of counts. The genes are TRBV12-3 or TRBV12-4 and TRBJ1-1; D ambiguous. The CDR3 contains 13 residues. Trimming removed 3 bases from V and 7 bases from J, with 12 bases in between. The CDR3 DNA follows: TGTGCCAGCAGTTTCCGTCCGGAGATTGAAGCTTTCTTT. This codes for CASSFRPEIEAFF.

Here the CDR3 DNA reads TGTGCCAGCAGCTCTAAGGGGTTTTCGGGAGATGAGCAGTTCTTC. This translates into CASSSKGFSGDEQFF. V gene TRBV11-2 combines with J gene TRBJ2-1; maybe TRBD2 (6 bases). This CDR3 is built from 15 residues. The V end was cut by 4 bases, the J end by 8 bases, with 18 bases between. Germline-derived CDR1 and CDR2 are SGHAT and FQNNGV.

The CDR3 is CAWTEAWGGYEKLFF. In DNA, the CDR3 is TGTGCCTGGACCGAGGCTTGGGGGGGTTATGAAAAACTGTTTTTT. The chain carries TRBV30 and TRBJ1-4; possibly TRBD1 for D (5 bases). V lost 4 bases and J 6 bases, leaving 18 bases between the germline ends. The CDR3 contains 15 residues. CDR1 GTSNPN and CDR2 SVGIG come from the germline V gene (reference sequence).

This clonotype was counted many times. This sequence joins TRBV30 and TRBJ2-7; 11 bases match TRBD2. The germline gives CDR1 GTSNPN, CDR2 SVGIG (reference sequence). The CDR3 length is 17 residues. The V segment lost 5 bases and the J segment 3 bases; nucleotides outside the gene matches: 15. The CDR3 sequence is CAWGEGLWGLADYEQYF. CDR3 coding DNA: TGTGCCTGGGGGGAGGGCTTATGGGGACTAGCGGACTACGAGCAGTACTTC.

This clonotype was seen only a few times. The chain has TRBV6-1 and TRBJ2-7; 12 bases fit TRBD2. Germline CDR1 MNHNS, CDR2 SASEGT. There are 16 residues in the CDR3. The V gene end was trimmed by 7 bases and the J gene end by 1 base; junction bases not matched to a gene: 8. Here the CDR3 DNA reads TGTGCCAGCATCCCTGGGACTAGCGGGCCGTCCTACGAGCAGTACTTC. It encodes CASIPGTSGPSYEQYF.

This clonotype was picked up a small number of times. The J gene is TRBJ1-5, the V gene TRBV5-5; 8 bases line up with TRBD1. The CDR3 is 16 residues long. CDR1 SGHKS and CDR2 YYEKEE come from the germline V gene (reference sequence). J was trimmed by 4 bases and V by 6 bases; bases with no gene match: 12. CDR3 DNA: TGTGCCAGCAAAGGAAACCCGGGACAGGATAATCAGCCCCAGCATTTT. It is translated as CASKGNPGQDNQPQHF.

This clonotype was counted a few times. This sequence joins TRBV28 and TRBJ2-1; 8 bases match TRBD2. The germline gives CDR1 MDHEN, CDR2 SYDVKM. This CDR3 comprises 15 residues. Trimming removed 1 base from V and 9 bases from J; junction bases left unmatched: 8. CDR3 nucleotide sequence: TGTGCCAGCAGTTTATATAGCGGGGTAGGTGGTGAGCAGTTCTTC. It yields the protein CASSLYSGVGGEQFF. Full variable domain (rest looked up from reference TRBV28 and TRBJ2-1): DVKVTQSSRYLVKRTGEKVFLECVQDMDHENMFWYRQDPGLGLRLIYFSYDVKMKEKGDIPEGYSVSREKKERFSLILESASTNQTSMYLCASSLYSGVGGEQFFGPGTRLTVL.